This T cell receptor (beta chain) was sequenced in a study of blood T cell repertoires in COVID-19. Study in general: Samples taken during acute and convalescent COVID-19 were collected in the United States, Italy and Spain. The cDNA or gDNA used as material had been derived from T cells, B-cell-depleted T cells, or PBMCs.

This CDR3 has 16 amino acids. In the source study's methods: Scientists estimated how many nucleated cells there were by amplifying reference gene primers. Repertoires were generated with immunoSEQ multiplex PCR, while TCRdb's copy carries only in-frame clones and drops some. V and J calls and clone size come straight from that table; D and trimming were deduced from the DNA. The sample lists around 67,000 clones, approximately 78% occurring once. This clone turned up a few times. This sequence originates from a human donor in a cohort sampled during active COVID-19. The chain has TRBV1 and TRBJ2-1; whether TRBD2, the table's D call, matches the DNA was not checked. TRBV1 is marked as a pseudogene. Sequencing was done on a sample of peripheral blood. CDR3 in DNA: TGCACCAGCGGATGTAGCGGGACCCTTTCCTACAATGAGCAGTTCTTC. Translating gives CTSGCSGTLSYNEQFF.